Listed below are T cell receptor beta chains from one sample, sequenced in a study of cytomegalovirus exposure and HLA in healthy donors. The repertoire was sequenced with immunoSEQ multiplex PCR; TCRdb's copy has only in-frame clones and lacks some. With some 110,000 clones in the sample, the ten largest clones hold under 1.3%. Sequencing was done on a sample of PBMCs. These receptors all come from a man aged 18 to 29 in good health and CMV-seronegative. Each CDR3 is given with its conserved first and last residue. D genes are given only for firm matches.

>TRBV27|-|TRBJ2-2
TGTGCCAGCAGTTTAGACGTCGCGGCGAACACCGGGGAGCTGTTTTTT
CASSLDVAANTGELFF
>TRBV19|TRBD1|TRBJ2-1
TGTGCCAGTAGCCAAAACAGGGGAGAGGAGCAGTTCTTC
CASSQNRGEEQFF
>TRBV18|-|TRBJ1-5
TGTGCCAGCTCACCCCAGGGGAATAGCAATCAGCCCCAGCATTTT
CASSPQGNSNQPQHF
>TRBV7-2|-|TRBJ1-5
TGTGCCAGCAGCGGACAGACCAATCAGCCCCAGCATTTT
CASSGQTNQPQHF
>TRBV11-2|TRBD1|TRBJ2-4
TGTGCCAGCAGCTATCGACAGGGAACCAAAAACATTCAGTACTTC
CASSYRQGTKNIQYF
>TRBV19|-|TRBJ2-2
TGTGCCAGTAGTATAATAGGTGGGGCGGACACCGGGGAGCTGTTTTTT
CASSIIGGADTGELFF
>TRBV6-5|-|TRBJ2-5
TGTGCCAGCAGTTACTCGGGCGAGACCCAGTACTTC
CASSYSGETQYF
>TRBV14|-|TRBJ2-7
TGTGCCAGCAGCCAAAGACTCTACGAGCAGTACTTC
CASSQRLYEQYF
>TRBV9|-|TRBJ1-1
TGTGCCAGCAGCGTAGACCAGGGGCGGATTCCTGAAGCTTTCTTT
CASSVDQGRIPEAFF
>TRBV18|-|TRBJ1-1
TGTGCCAGCTCAGAGACCCCAGGGAACACTGAAGCTTTCTTT
CASSETPGNTEAFF
>TRBV5-6|TRBD2|TRBJ2-5
TGTGCCAGCAGCCTTAGACTAGCGGGGGGAGAGACCCAGTACTTC
CASSLRLAGGETQYF
>TRBV7-2|-|TRBJ2-5
TGTGCCAGCAGCCCCCCTCGGGGAGAGACCCAGTACTTC
CASSPPRGETQYF
>TRBV5-1|TRBD1|TRBJ1-2
TGCGCCAGCAGCTCTGGGACAGGGAAAAACTATGGCTACACCTTC
CASSSGTGKNYGYTF
>TRBV30|TRBD2|TRBJ2-7
TGTGCCTGGAGCACCAGCGGGATGATGCGGTACGAGCAGTACTTC
CAWSTSGMMRYEQYF
>TRBV15|TRBD1|TRBJ1-2
TGTGCCACCAGCAGAGCCGGGACAGGGGACCTCCTGTATGGCTACACCTTC
CATSRAGTGDLLYGYTF
>TRBV5-6|TRBD1|TRBJ2-7
TGTGCCAGCAGCTTGGGCGACAGGGTTCTCTACGAGCAGTACTTC
CASSLGDRVLYEQYF
>TRBV6-5|-|TRBJ1-5
TGTGCCAGCAGTTACTCATGGGGGGGCAATCAGCCCCAGCATTTT
CASSYSWGGNQPQHF
>TRBV28|-|TRBJ1-1
TGTGCCAGCAGTTTACAGGGGATCACTGAAGCTTTCTTT
CASSLQGITEAFF
>TRBV28|-|TRBJ2-7
TGTGCCAGCAGTGTAAACGAGCAGTACTTC
CASSVNEQYF
>TRBV4-1|TRBD1|TRBJ2-5
TGCGCCAGCAGCCGAACGACAGGGGACCAAGAGACCCAGTACTTC
CASSRTTGDQETQYF
>TRBV6-1|-|TRBJ1-1
TGTGCCAGCAGTACGGGGTCTGACACTGAAGCTTTCTTT
CASSTGSDTEAFF
>TRBV19|-|TRBJ2-2
TGTGCCGTGATGAGGACAGCGAACACCGGGGAGCTGTTTTTT
CAVMRTANTGELFF
>TRBV6-5|-|TRBJ2-1
TGTGCCAGCAGTCCCCCGGGGGTCGTAGGAGAGCAGTTCTTC
CASSPPGVVGEQFF
>TRBV30|-|TRBJ1-2
TGTGCCTGGAGTGCCTCCCCCCGGGGATCCTACACCTTC
CAWSASPRGSYTF
>TRBV4-1|-|TRBJ2-5
TGCGCCAGCAGCCTAACAGGATTAGCCTCAGAGACCCAGTACTTC
CASSLTGLASETQYF
>TRBV5-1|TRBD2|TRBJ2-7
TGCGCCAGCAGGGCTTTTCTGGCACCGGGGCGGGGGGAGCAGTACTTC
CASRAFLAPGRGEQYF
>TRBV28|-|TRBJ2-7
TGTGCCAGCAGTTGGACACTGAGCTCCTACGAGCAGTACTTC
CASSWTLSSYEQYF
>TRBV2|TRBD1|TRBJ2-3
TGTGCCAGCAGTGAATACAGGGGGGCAGATACGCAGTATTTT
CASSEYRGADTQYF
>TRBV5-1|-|TRBJ2-7
TGCGCCAGCAGCTTGGAAACGGACTACGAGTCACCCGGGTACTTC
CASSLETDYESPGYF
>TRBV19|-|TRBJ1-5
TGTGCCAGTAGTATTACGCTTGGAGTTATCAGCAATCAGCCCCAGCATTTT
CASSITLGVISNQPQHF
>TRBV5-6|-|TRBJ2-2
TGTGCCAGCAGCCCTGTCAGCGTCAACACCGGGGAGCTGTTTTTT
CASSPVSVNTGELFF
>TRBV6-5|-|TRBJ1-1
TGTGCCAGCAGTTCGCCCGAGGGTCTAGGGACTGAAGCTTTCTTT
CASSSPEGLGTEAFF
>TRBV5-5|-|TRBJ1-5
TGTGCCAGCAGCTTGGGGCCCGGGAGTCTGAGTCAGCCCCAGCATTTT
CASSLGPGSLSQPQHF
>TRBV5-1|-|TRBJ2-3
TGCGCCAGCATTAGGGGGGGATCAACAGATACGCAGTATTTT
CASIRGGSTDTQYF
>TRBV14|-|TRBJ2-7
TGTGCCAGCAGCCCCCGTCGGGGTAACCCGCCGTACTTC
CASSPRRGNPPYF
>TRBV5-6|-|TRBJ2-2
TGTGCCAGCAGCACCCTCCTGAGGAGGCAGAACACCGGGGAGCTGTTTTTT
CASSTLLRRQNTGELFF
>TRBV4-1|TRBD1|TRBJ1-2
TGCGCCAGCAGCCAAGCGGACAGGGGGCATCGGGACTATGGCTACACCTTC
CASSQADRGHRDYGYTF
>TRBV19|TRBD2|TRBJ2-1
TGTGCCAGTAGTATCAATAGCGGGACCCGGTACAATGAGCAGTTCTTC
CASSINSGTRYNEQFF
>TRBV18|-|TRBJ2-1
TGTGCCAGCTCCCCGCGGGCGTGGGGGGGCAACGAGCAGTTCTTC
CASSPRAWGGNEQFF
>TRBV4-1|TRBD2|TRBJ2-1
TGCGCCAGCAGCCAAGTAACGGGGGGGACCCTCAATGAGCAGTTCTTC
CASSQVTGGTLNEQFF
>TRBV6-1|-|TRBJ2-7
TGTGCCAGCAGCGCGGGACTCCATTACGAGCAGTACTTC
CASSAGLHYEQYF
>TRBV5-6|-|TRBJ2-3
TGTGCCAGCAGCTTGGGAAGGGGTGGAGATACGCAGTATTTT
CASSLGRGGDTQYF
>TRBV15|TRBD1|TRBJ1-5
TGTGCCACCAGCAGAGAAGGGACAGGGGTAAAGCCCCAGCATTTT
CATSREGTGVKPQHF
>TRBV19|-|TRBJ2-3
TGTGCCAGTAGTGCCAGACAGCCGAGCACAGATACGCAGTATTTT
CASSARQPSTDTQYF
>TRBV19|TRBD1|TRBJ1-4
TGTGCCAGTAGTCTCAGACAGGGTCTTAATGAAAAACTGTTTTTT
CASSLRQGLNEKLFF